The source of this T cell receptor beta chain is a study of cytomegalovirus exposure and HLA in healthy donors. Overall study findings and caveats: Later analysis showed TCR association rates varying by HLA locus, highest for DRB1 and lowest for HLA-C. Cytomegalovirus-associated status was assigned to some 180 TCR beta chains.

Vbeta (60) and Jbeta (13) primers were used in the PCR. TCRdb keeps only in-frame clones here, not all; method: immunoSEQ multiplex PCR. The table shows approximately 180,000 clones, with roughly 78% occurring only once. Donors were nominally healthy when sampled, though unrecorded immune exposures were likely. Concerning this clone itself: Its target is not known.

V lost 0 bases to trimming and J lost 0 bases; unmatched junction nucleotides: 3. The germline CDR1 and CDR2 sequences are SGHRS and YFSETQ. The CDR3 covers 15 residues. The rearrangement links TRBV5-1 to TRBJ2-7; 7 bases map to TRBD1. Sequenced material: PBMCs. The sequence was collected from a woman between 45 and 60 years old in good health and CMV-seropositive. Here the CDR3 reads CASSLEGQVSYEQYF. The CDR3 coding sequence is TGCGCCAGCAGCTTGGAAGGACAGGTCTCCTACGAGCAGTACTTC.